Each of the 11 T cell receptor beta chains below was sequenced from the same sample in a study of T cells in Graves' hyperthyroidism and ophthalmopathy. RNA transcripts were the template for amplifying TCR beta CDR3 regions. The HTBI primer set served for first-round RT-PCR of the TCR CDR3. TCRdb reanalysed the multiplex PCR reads using MiXCR and keeps one entry per CDR3 protein. The data hold 450,000 to 600,000 distinct CDR3 sequences, with 12% to 15% observed a single time. Material: blood. The source is a woman in her thirties or forties with Graves' hyperthyroidism.

This clonotype was counted many times. The chain employs TRBV11-3 and TRBJ2-3, with 7 bases identical to TRBD1. The CDR3 totals 14 residues. Germline CDR1 is SGHNT and CDR2 is YENEEA. V trimming: 3 bases; J trimming: 4 bases; junction bases outside the gene matches: 4. The DNA of the CDR3 is TGTGCCAGCAGCTTTACAGGGGTTGCAGATACGCAGTATTTT. Translated: CASSFTGVADTQYF.

This clonotype was picked up a small number of times. The DNA for the CDR3 is TGTGCCAGCAGTGAACTGACAGGTCTCAAAAACATTCAGTACTTC. Encoded protein: CASSELTGLKNIQYF. The chain combines TRBV2 with TRBJ2-4; tentatively, D is TRBD1 (6 bases). V was cut by 2 bases and J by 3 bases, with 11 bases left in between. Germline CDR1 SNHLY, CDR2 FYNNEI. This CDR3 is 15 amino acids long. The whole variable domain, filled in from reference TRBV2 and TRBJ2-4, reads EPEVTQTPSHQVTQMGQEVILRCVPISNHLYFYWYRQILGQKVEFLVSFYNNEISEKSEIFDDQFSVERPDGSNFTLKIRSTKLEDSAMYFCASSELTGLKNIQYFGAGTRLSVL.

This clonotype was recorded at least ten times. The chain joins TRBV6-5 to TRBJ1-6; TRBD1 might be the D (5 bases). The CDR3 has 15 amino acids. V was trimmed by 0 bases and J by 10 bases, leaving 13 bases between them. Germline CDR1 is MNHEY and CDR2 is SVGAGI. This CDR3 reads CASSYSGGLGSPLHF. DNA for the CDR3: TGTGCCAGCAGTTACTCTGGGGGACTGGGCTCACCCCTCCACTTT.

V usage is TRBV20-1 and J usage is TRBJ1-1; D uncertain. The V end lost 4 bases, the J end lost 1 base, and 7 bases lay between the germline ends. Per germline, CDR1 DFQATT and CDR2 SNEGSKA (reference sequence). The CDR3 contains 12 residues. CDR3 sequence (DNA): TGCAGTGCTACTCGGGGGAACACTGAAGCTTTCTTT. Protein sequence: CSATRGNTEAFF.

This clonotype was counted at least ten times. The chain couples TRBV12-3 or TRBV12-4 to TRBJ1-4; no definite D call. The CDR3 sequence is 14 residues long. The germline V and J ends were trimmed by 3 bases and 7 bases, with 12 bases remaining between them. As DNA, the CDR3 is TGTGCCAGCAGTTTTAGGGCAGGAAGTGAAAAACTGTTTTTT. Translating it yields CASSFRAGSEKLFF.

There are many counts of this clonotype. The chain uses TRBV20-1 and TRBJ2-1; the D gene is possibly TRBD2 (6 bases). CDR3 length: 16 residues. V lost 2 bases to trimming and J lost 4 bases, with 18 bases between them. CDR1 is DFQATT, CDR2 SNEGSKA, per germline (reference sequence). The CDR3 sequence: CSARYLGGYGYNEQFF. CDR3 nucleotide sequence: TGCAGTGCTAGATACTTGGGAGGCTACGGTTACAATGAGCAGTTCTTC.

The sample holds many counts of this clonotype. This rearrangement joins TRBV28 to TRBJ2-1; 11 bases are a match to TRBD2. V trimming: 4 bases; J trimming: 5 bases; junction bases outside the gene matches: 7. CDR3 size: 16 residues. Germline CDR1 and CDR2: MDHEN and SYDVKM. The CDR3 nucleotides read TGTGCCAGCAGTTCCCCGGGACTAGCGGCGAACAATGAGCAGTTCTTC. Translating it yields CASSSPGLAANNEQFF.

The chain uses TRBV13 and TRBJ2-7; D remains unclear. V lost 0 bases and J 1 base, leaving 19 bases between the germline ends. Germline V gene data show CDR1 as PRHDT and CDR2 as FYEKMQ (reference sequence). There are 18 residues in the CDR3. For the CDR3, the DNA is TGTGCCAGCAGCTTAGGCCAGTTTGCGGCCGGAGCGTCCTACGAGCAGTACTTC. Amino acid sequence: CASSLGQFAAGASYEQYF. The full variable domain, with the rest looked up from reference TRBV13 and TRBJ2-7, is AAGVIQSPRHLIKEKRETATLKCYPIPRHDTVYWYQQGPGQDPQFLISFYEKMQSDKGSIPDRFSAQQFSDYHSELNMSSLELGDSALYFCASSLGQFAAGASYEQYFGPGTRLTVT.

This clonotype was detected ten times or more. The chain links TRBV5-1 to TRBJ2-1; D may be TRBD1 or TRBD2 (5 bases each). The CDR3 has 16 residues. Germline-derived CDR1 and CDR2 are SGHRS and YFSETQ. Trimming cost V 3 bases and J 6 bases, with 19 bases left between them. CDR3 bases: TGCGCCAGCAGCTGGACCCAAGCCGGGACCGGCAATGAGCAGTTCTTC. Translation gives CASSWTQAGTGNEQFF. The variable domain in full, completed from reference TRBV5-1 and TRBJ2-1, reads KAGVTQTPRYLIKTRGQQVTLSCSPISGHRSVSWYQQTPGQGLQFLFEYFSETQRNKGNFPGRFSGRQFSNSRSEMNVSTLELGDSALYLCASSWTQAGTGNEQFFGPGTRLTVL.

This clonotype has ten or more counts. The chain joins TRBV5-1 to TRBJ1-2, with D unclear. Looked up from germline, CDR1 is SGHRS and CDR2 is YFSETQ. V lost 1 base to trimming and J lost 4 bases, with 11 bases between them. There are 14 residues in the CDR3. CDR3 sequence: CASSLNGEIYGYTF. CDR3 in DNA: TGCGCCAGCAGCTTGAACGGAGAGATCTATGGCTACACCTTC.

This clonotype was seen a few times. The rearrangement uses TRBV29-1 and TRBJ2-1; 12 nucleotides match TRBD2. CDR3 size: 14 residues. The junction had 7 bases not matched to a gene; V was cut back by 7 bases and J by 6 bases. Germline V gene lookup returns CDR1 SQVTM and CDR2 ANQGSEA. This chain's CDR3 is CSGRLAGVLNEQFF. The CDR3 DNA reads as TGCAGCGGGAGACTAGCGGGAGTACTCAATGAGCAGTTCTTC.